This TCR beta chain was sequenced for a study of OX40 agonist ivuxolimab in advanced cancers. About the investigation overall: Ivuxolimab, which targeted the costimulatory receptor OX40 (CD134), was an agonistic, fully human IgG2 monoclonal antibody. Patients were allowed to have had prior anti-PD-1, anti-PD-L1 or anti-CTLA-4 therapy, and roughly 40% of the dose-escalation patients had previously received checkpoint inhibitors. The paper reports the monotherapy dose-escalation portion (N of about 47 patients) of the phase I ivuxolimab trial. Of the approximately 50 dose-escalation patients, hepatocellular carcinoma was present in about 19, melanoma in approximately 15, renal cell carcinoma in 9 and head and neck cancer in 9. The point of sequencing TCRbeta in the periphery was to test whether ivuxolimab changed TCR sequence diversity and drove clonal T-cell expansion. Intravenous ivuxolimab was administered to patients every 2 weeks at six dose levels: 0.01, 0.1, 0.3, 1.5, 3 and 10 mg/kg. Partial responses occurred in three dose-escalation patients, of whom one had hepatocellular carcinoma and two had cutaneous melanoma. The dose-escalation cohort was roughly 83% male with a mean age of approximately 59 years, ranging from roughly 20 to 80.

Genomic DNA was extracted from sorted cells for sequencing of the TCRbeta CDR3 region. The immunoSEQ Assay was used for sequencing of TCRbeta CDR3 regions. TCRdb re-hosts the immuneACCESS table, in-frame sequences only. Its copies lack some clones; in the studies checked, an unresolved V gene accounts for under half of them, and the cause for the rest is not known. Here the sample has 83,000 or so clones; roughly 80% occur a single time. The ten largest clones represent 1.5% to 2% of the sample. The paper as a whole reports these results and caveats: At doses of 0.1 to 3.0 mg/kg, clonal expansion of both CD4+ and CD8+ T cells in blood was seen between baseline and week 6. In the 0.1-3.0 mg/kg groups, partial responders were among the patients with the lowest normalized peripheral clonal expansion, particularly in CD8+ T cells. Antigen specificity was not determined for the clonally expanded peripheral T cells. Low levels of normalized T-cell clonal expansion were also seen in some patients who did not respond. After ivuxolimab, expanded clones were on average more numerous among CD8+ T cells than among CD4+ T cells.

CDR1 SGHRS and CDR2 YFSETQ were looked up in the germline V gene. Trimming leaves V shorter by 0 bases and J shorter by 5 bases, with the junction holding 8 bases beyond the gene matches. CDR3 length: 17 amino acids, cysteine to phenylalanine. This entry keeps only the CDR3 DNA: 51 bases, framed from base 1. This clone occurred once. This clone's antigen is unknown. No base-level quality is on record; no much larger clone is a single base apart. Patients with a history of autoimmune disease or receiving systemic immunosuppression were excluded from the trial. Peripheral blood for TCR sequencing was drawn from every dose cohort at baseline, at cycle 4 day 1 and at cycle 7 day 1. Samples came from an open-label, multicenter, first-in-human phase I dose-escalation trial of ivuxolimab. Adults with locally advanced or metastatic head and neck squamous cell, hepatocellular, melanoma or renal cell carcinoma were enrolled in the trial. Before TCR sequencing, CD4+ T cells and CD8+ T cells were sorted from peripheral blood as separate populations.

This receptor was identified in an adult with an advanced solid tumor such as melanoma, head and neck, liver or kidney cancer. The sample in question was CD4+ or CD8+ T cells sorted from blood, obtained in a trial of the OX40 agonist ivuxolimab. The rearranged chain carries TRBV5-1 and TRBJ1-6; 7 bases in the middle match TRBD1. The CDR3 protein is CASSLELQGIHNSPLHF. The nucleotides read TGCGCCAGCAGCTTGGAGCTACAGGGGATTCATAATTCACCCCTCCACTTT.